These 3 T cell receptor beta chains originate from one sample sequenced in a study of spatial heterogeneity in lung cancer. TCRdb reprocessed the 5' RACE reads with MiXCR, giving one entry per CDR3 protein. This table has 45,000 to 65,000 distinct CDR3 sequences, less than 9.5% appearing once. Documented time point: blood at routine non-recurrence follow-up after resection. Whole RNA, which was extracted from tumor, nontumor lung tissue or frozen PBMC, was sequenced without any cell sorting. Sequenced here: PBMCs, sampled at follow-up. These receptors came from a female donor with early-stage non-small cell lung cancer.

At least ten counts were recorded for this clonotype. V is TRBV7-2 and J is TRBJ2-3; TRBD2 agrees at 13 bases. From germline, CDR1 is SGHTA and CDR2 FQGNSA. The trim removed 5 bases at V and 5 bases at J, leaving 7 bases unmatched. This CDR3 is 16 amino acids long. CDR3 region: CASSATSGGAIDTQYF. CDR3 nucleotides: TGTGCCAGCAGCGCAACTAGCGGGGGGGCCATAGATACGCAGTATTTT.

This clonotype has at least ten counts. V is TRBV6-6 and J is TRBJ1-5, with 11 bases aligning to TRBD1. Germline-derived CDR1 and CDR2 are MNHNY and SVGAGI (reference sequence). This CDR3 spans 18 amino acids. Trimming removed 6 bases from V and 5 bases from J; junction bases left unmatched: 15. The CDR3 here is CASSHERTGGEFDQPQHF. In DNA, the CDR3 is TGTGCCAGCAGCCACGAAAGGACAGGGGGCGAGTTCGATCAGCCCCAGCATTTT.

The rearrangement uses TRBV27 and TRBJ2-1, with D maybe TRBD1 (5 bases). The V end was cut by 5 bases, the J end by 3 bases, with 14 bases between. CDR3 length equals 15 residues. CDR1 is MNHEY, CDR2 SMNVEV, per germline (reference sequence). CDR3 nucleotide sequence: TGTGCCAGCAGTAAGGGGAAGGGTAACTACAATGAGCAGTTCTTC. Translated: CASSKGKGNYNEQFF.